This T cell receptor (beta chain) was identified during a study of T cells in localized non-small cell lung cancer. Study-wide findings and caveats: Adjacent lung was found to contain a median roughly 58 of the top 100 tumor clones.

The repertoire was sequenced with immunoSEQ multiplex PCR; TCRdb's copy has only in-frame clones and lacks some. The profile shows a few thousand clones, about 30% of them singletons. The CDR3 runs 14 residues. The germline CDR1 and CDR2 sequences are MNHGY and SAAAGT. V lost 6 bases to trimming and J lost 5 bases, with 14 bases between them. This clone is labeled medium-sized. Antigen specificity is unknown. The receptor was isolated from a male donor older than 55 with stage I squamous cell lung carcinoma. The chain joins TRBV6-8 to TRBJ1-5; D is possibly TRBD1 (5 bases). The material was normal lung tissue next to the tumor, obtained before any cancer treatment. The CDR3 DNA follows: TGTGCCAGCAGCCCCAAGGGGACTTATCAGCCCCAGCATTTT. Translating it yields CASSPKGTYQPQHF.